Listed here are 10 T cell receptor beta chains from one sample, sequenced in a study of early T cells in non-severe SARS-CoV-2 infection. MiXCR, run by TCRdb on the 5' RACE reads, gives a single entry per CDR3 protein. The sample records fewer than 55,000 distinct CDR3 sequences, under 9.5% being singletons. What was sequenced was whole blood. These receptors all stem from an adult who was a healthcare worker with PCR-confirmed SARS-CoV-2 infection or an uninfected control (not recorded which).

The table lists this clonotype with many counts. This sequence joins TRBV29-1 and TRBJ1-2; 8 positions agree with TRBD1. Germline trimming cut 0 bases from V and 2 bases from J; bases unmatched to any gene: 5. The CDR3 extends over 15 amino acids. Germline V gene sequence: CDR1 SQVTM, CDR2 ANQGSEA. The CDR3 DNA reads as TGCAGCGTTGAAGATCTGCCAGGGGGCAACTATGGCTACACCTTC. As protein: CSVEDLPGGNYGYTF.

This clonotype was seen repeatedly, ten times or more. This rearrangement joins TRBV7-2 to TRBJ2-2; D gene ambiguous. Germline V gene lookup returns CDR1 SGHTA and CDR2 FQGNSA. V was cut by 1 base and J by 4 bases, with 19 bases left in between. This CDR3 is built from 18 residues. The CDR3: CASSLERPTALGTGELFF. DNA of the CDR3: TGTGCCAGCAGCTTAGAGAGACCAACAGCCCTGGGCACCGGGGAGCTGTTTTTT.

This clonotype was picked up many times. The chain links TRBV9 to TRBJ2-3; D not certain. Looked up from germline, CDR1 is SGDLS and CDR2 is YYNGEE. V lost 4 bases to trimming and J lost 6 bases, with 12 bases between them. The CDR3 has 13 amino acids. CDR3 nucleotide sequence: TGTGCCAGCAGCTCTAGACATGGGGATACGCAGTATTTT. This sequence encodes CASSSRHGDTQYF.

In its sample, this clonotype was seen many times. In nucleotides, the CDR3 is TGCAGTGCTCCGACTAGCGGGGGCCCCGATACGCAGTATTTT. Protein sequence: CSAPTSGGPDTQYF. This chain uses TRBV20-1 with TRBJ2-3; 12 bases align to TRBD2. V lost 5 bases, J lost 6 bases, and 6 bases stayed unmatched. The CDR3 length is 14 residues. Germline assignment: CDR1 DFQATT and CDR2 SNEGSKA (reference sequence).

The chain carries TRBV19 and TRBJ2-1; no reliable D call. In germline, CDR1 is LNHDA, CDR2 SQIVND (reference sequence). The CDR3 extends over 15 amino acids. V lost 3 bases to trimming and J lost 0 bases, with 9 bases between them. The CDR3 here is CASSMSVYSYNEQFF. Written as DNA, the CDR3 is TGTGCCAGTAGTATGTCTGTCTACTCCTACAATGAGCAGTTCTTC.

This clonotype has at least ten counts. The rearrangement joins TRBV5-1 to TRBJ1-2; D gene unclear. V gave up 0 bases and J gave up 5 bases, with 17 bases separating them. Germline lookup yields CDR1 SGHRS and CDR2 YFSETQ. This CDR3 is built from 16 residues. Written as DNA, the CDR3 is TGCGCCAGCAGCTTGGACCCGCGGACCCCTCTTTATGGCTACACCTTC. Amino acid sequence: CASSLDPRTPLYGYTF. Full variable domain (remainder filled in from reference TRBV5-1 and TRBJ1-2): KAGVTQTPRYLIKTRGQQVTLSCSPISGHRSVSWYQQTPGQGLQFLFEYFSETQRNKGNFPGRFSGRQFSNSRSEMNVSTLELGDSALYLCASSLDPRTPLYGYTFGSGTRLTVV.

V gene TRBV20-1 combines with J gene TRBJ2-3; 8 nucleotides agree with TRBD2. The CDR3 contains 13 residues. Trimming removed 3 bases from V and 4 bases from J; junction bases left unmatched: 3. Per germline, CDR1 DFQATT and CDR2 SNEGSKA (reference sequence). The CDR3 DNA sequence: TGCAGTGCTAGGGGACTAGATTCAGATACGCAGTATTTT. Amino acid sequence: CSARGLDSDTQYF.

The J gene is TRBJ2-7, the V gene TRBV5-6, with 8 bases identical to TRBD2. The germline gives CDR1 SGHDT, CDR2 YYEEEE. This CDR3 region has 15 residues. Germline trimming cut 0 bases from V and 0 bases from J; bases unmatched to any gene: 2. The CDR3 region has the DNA TGTGCCAGCAGCTTGGGCGGGGGGAACTCCTACGAGCAGTACTTC. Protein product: CASSLGGGNSYEQYF. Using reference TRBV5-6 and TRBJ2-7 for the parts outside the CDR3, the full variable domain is DAGVTQSPTHLIKTRGQQVTLRCSPKSGHDTVSWYQQALGQGPQFIFQYYEEEERQRGNFPDRFSGHQFPNYSSELNVNALLLGDSALYLCASSLGGGNSYEQYFGPGTRLTVT.

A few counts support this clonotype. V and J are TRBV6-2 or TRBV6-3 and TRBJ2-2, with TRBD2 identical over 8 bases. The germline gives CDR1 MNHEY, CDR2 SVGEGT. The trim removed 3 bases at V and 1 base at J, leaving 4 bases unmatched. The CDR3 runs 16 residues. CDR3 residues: CASSYRAGENTGELFF. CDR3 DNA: TGTGCCAGCAGTTATCGAGCGGGGGAGAACACCGGGGAGCTGTTTTTT.

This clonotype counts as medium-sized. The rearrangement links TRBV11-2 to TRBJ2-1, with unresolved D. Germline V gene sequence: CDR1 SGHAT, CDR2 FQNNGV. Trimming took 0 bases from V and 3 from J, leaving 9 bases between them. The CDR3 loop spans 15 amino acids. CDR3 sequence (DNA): TGTGCCAGCAGCTTAGATTTGGCCGGCTACAATGAGCAGTTCTTC. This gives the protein CASSLDLAGYNEQFF. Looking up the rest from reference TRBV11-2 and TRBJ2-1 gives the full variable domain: EAGVAQSPRYKIIEKRQSVAFWCNPISGHATLYWYQQILGQGPKLLIQFQNNGVVDDSQLPKDRFSAERLKGVDSTLKIQPAKLEDSAVYLCASSLDLAGYNEQFFGPGTRLTVL.